These T cell receptor beta chains were read from a single sample in a study of blood T cell repertoires in COVID-19. Libraries were prepared by immunoSEQ multiplex PCR; TCRdb keeps only in-frame clonotypes and omits some of them. This sample has 300,000 to 450,000 clones, with around 87% found just once. The sample consisted of peripheral blood. Source of these receptors: a woman aged 60-75 years with COVID-19, enrolled during active disease. Each CDR3 is given with its conserved first and last residue. The order of the fields is J gene, V gene, CDR3 protein.

>TRBJ1-2|TRBV9
CASSQGTGGGYGYTF
>TRBJ2-4|TRBV6-5
CASRTSGGTDIQYF
>TRBJ2-7|TRBV19
CASRTPGQRPDEQYF
>TRBJ1-2|TRBV10-3
CAIRQGLSYGYTF
>TRBJ1-6|TRBV28
CASRNPGDRGPNSPLHF
>TRBJ2-7|TRBV6-5
CASTPPGQSSYEQYF
>TRBJ1-1|TRBV12-5
CASGGDIPGTEAFF
>TRBJ1-1|TRBV5-1
CASSREVLNTEAFF
>TRBJ1-5|TRBV30
CALKTGAGQPQHF
>TRBJ2-2|TRBV19
CASSSDRWATGELFF
>TRBJ2-3|TRBV6-5
CAGSIEDSTDTQYF
>TRBJ2-1|TRBV5-1
CASSLIAGVRDNEQFF
>TRBJ1-1|TRBV15
CATSRPGTATEAFF
>TRBJ1-4|TRBV4-2
CASSSRPTATNEKLFF
>TRBJ2-7|TRBV5-4
CASSGQSYEQYF
>TRBJ1-2|TRBV7-9
CASSLEVTGSGYTF
>TRBJ1-1|TRBV4-2
CAAGPGQNTEAFF
>TRBJ1-2|TRBV2
CASSTQGANYGYTF
>TRBJ1-1|TRBV27
CASTGGETEAFF
>TRBJ2-1|TRBV29-1
CSASGSGGYNEQFF
>TRBJ2-7|TRBV7-3
CASSLRGSGGEVEQYF
>TRBJ2-1|TRBV9
CASSVHRPGGHNEQFF
>TRBJ1-1|TRBV7-9
CASSPGRWTGLTEAFF
>TRBJ1-3|TRBV30
CAWRFDGTAGNTIYF
>TRBJ1-1|TRBV5-1
CASSLQGGGTEAFF
>TRBJ1-1|TRBV7-3
CASSFTGTVYTEAFF
>TRBJ1-6|TRBV10-2
CASGRGTTENSPLHF
>TRBJ1-2|TRBV28
CASRNRDINYGYTF
>TRBJ2-7|TRBV28
CASSLGDRSWAQYF
>TRBJ2-5|TRBV5-1
CASSSFGQGGETQYF
>TRBJ1-1|TRBV19
CASTRPGGRGTEAFF
>TRBJ1-2|TRBV6-2/TRBV6-3
CASSYLLYGYTF
>TRBJ1-5|TRBV15
CATSKGSGPNQPQHF
>TRBJ2-2|TRBV11-3
CASSWHFRANTGELFF
>TRBJ1-4|TRBV7-7
CASSPGTIGANEKLFF
>TRBJ2-7|TRBV3-1/TRBV3-2
CASSRRLADSYEQYF
>TRBJ2-2|TRBV7-6
CASSLGQGSGGELFF